Below, one T cell receptor beta chain is given with its context. The sample belongs to a study of T cell responses to AZD1222 COVID-19 vaccine. Measured with immunoSEQ multiplex PCR; TCRdb has only the in-frame clones, and not every one. The sample shows approximately 200,000 clones, around 88% of them seen only once. The CDR3 totals 21 residues. V lost 1 base to trimming and J lost 0 bases; unmatched junction nucleotides: 15. The germline gives CDR1 SNHLY, CDR2 FYNNEI. This clonotype was sampled from an adult in good health. V is TRBV2 and J is TRBJ2-3, with TRBD2 matching over 11 bases. This material consisted of peripheral blood, taken on day 0 of AZD1222 vaccination. The CDR3: CASSEGWVASGGYTSTDTQYF. The CDR3, as DNA: TGTGCCAGCAGTGAAGGGTGGGTCGCTAGCGGGGGGTATACTAGCACAGATACGCAGTATTTT.